This T cell receptor beta chain was sequenced for a study of blood T cell repertoires in COVID-19. About the study: Acute and convalescent COVID-19 samples came from the United States, Italy and Spain. T cells, B-cell-depleted T cells, or PBMCs provided the cDNA or gDNA that served as material.

From germline, CDR1 is MNHEY and CDR2 SVGAGI. V lost 6 bases, J lost 5 bases, and 10 bases lay in between. The CDR3 runs 12 residues. As originally analysed: Reference gene primer amplification gave estimated nucleated cell counts. Measured with immunoSEQ multiplex PCR; TCRdb has only the in-frame clones, and not every one. V and J calls and clone size are as listed in that table; D and trimming were resolved from the DNA. The sample carries under 90,000 clones, roughly 77% recorded once. The sequenced material came from peripheral blood. This chain connects TRBV6-5 to TRBJ1-1; no firm D call. This sequence was found in a man between 50 and 59 years old with active or convalescent COVID-19. The CDR3 sequence: CASRDRYTEAFF. For the CDR3, the DNA is TGTGCCAGCAGAGATCGGTATACTGAAGCTTTCTTT.